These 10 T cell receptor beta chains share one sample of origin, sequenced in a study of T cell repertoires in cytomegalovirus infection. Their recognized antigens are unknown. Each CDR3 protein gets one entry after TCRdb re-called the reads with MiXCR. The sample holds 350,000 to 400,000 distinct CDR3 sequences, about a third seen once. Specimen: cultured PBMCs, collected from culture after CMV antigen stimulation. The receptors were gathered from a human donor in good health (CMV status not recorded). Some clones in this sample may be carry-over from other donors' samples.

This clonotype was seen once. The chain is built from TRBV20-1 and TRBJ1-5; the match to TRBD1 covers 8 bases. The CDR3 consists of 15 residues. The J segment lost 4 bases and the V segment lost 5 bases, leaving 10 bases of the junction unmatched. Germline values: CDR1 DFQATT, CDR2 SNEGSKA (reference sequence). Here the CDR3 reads CSALRGQGVNQPQHF. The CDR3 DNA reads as TGCAGTGCTCTTCGAGGACAGGGTGTAAATCAGCCCCAGCATTTT.

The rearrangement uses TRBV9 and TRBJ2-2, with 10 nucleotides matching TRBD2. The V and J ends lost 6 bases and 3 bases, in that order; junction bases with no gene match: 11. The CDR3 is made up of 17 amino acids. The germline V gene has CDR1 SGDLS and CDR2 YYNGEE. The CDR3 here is CASNPGSGRGDTGELFF. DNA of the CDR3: TGTGCCAGCAATCCGGGGAGCGGGAGGGGGGACACCGGGGAGCTGTTTTTT.

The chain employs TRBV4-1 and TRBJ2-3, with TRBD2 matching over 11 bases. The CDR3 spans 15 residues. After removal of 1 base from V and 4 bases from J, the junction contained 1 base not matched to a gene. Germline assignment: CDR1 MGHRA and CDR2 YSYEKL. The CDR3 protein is CASSQVGLAADTQYF. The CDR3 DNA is TGCGCCAGCAGCCAAGTGGGACTAGCGGCAGATACGCAGTATTTT.

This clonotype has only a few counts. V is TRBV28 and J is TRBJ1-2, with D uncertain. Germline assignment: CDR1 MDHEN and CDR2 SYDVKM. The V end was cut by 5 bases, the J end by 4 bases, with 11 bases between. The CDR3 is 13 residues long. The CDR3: CASSPRSLYGYTF. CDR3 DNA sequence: TGTGCCAGCAGTCCCAGAAGCCTCTATGGCTACACCTTC.

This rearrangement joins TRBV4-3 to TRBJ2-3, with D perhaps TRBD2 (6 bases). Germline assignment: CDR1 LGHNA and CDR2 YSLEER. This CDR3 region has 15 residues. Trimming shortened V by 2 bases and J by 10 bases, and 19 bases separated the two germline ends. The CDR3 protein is CASSQQAGDRDSQYF. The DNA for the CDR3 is TGCGCCAGCAGCCAACAAGCGGGTGACCGCGATTCGCAGTATTTT.

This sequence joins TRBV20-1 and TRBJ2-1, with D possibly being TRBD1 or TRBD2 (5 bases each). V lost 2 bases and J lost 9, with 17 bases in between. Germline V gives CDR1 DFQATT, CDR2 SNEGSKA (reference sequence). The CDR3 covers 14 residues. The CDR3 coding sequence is TGCAGTGCTAGAAATGGGACCGCAAGAACTGAGCAGTTCTTC. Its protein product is CSARNGTARTEQFF.

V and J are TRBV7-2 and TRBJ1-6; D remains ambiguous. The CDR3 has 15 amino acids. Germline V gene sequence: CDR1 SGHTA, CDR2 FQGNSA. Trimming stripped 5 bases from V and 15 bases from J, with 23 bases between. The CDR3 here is CASSLRRSYTVGLHF. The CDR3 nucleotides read TGTGCCAGCAGCCTCCGGCGATCGTACACGGTGGGCCTCCACTTT.

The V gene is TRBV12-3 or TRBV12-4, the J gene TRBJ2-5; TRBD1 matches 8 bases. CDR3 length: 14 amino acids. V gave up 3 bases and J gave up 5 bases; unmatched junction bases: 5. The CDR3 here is CASSFAGGMETQYF. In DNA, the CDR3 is TGTGCCAGCAGTTTTGCAGGGGGCATGGAGACCCAGTACTTC.

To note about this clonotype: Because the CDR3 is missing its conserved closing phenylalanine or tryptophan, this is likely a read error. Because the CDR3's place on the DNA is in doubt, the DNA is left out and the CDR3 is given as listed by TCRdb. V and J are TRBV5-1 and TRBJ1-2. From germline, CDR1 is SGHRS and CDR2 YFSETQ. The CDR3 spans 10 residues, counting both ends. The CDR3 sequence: CASSLLAFFC.

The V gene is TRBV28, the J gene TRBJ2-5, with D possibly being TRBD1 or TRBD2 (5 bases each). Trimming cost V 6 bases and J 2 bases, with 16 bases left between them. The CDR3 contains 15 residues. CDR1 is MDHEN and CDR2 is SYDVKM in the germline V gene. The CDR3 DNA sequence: TGTGCCAGCAGCCGGGGCCTCTCCGAGCAAGAGACCCAGTACTTC. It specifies CASSRGLSEQETQYF.